The T cell receptor (beta chain) described here comes from a study of response to subunit inactivated influenza vaccine. Overall study findings and caveats: Each seasonal influenza vaccination, the authors suggested, recruits few new T cells.

One entry per CDR3 protein, called by TCRdb with MiXCR from the RT-PCR reads. Of 550,000 to 650,000 distinct CDR3 sequences in the sample, roughly 10% were seen once. Note on this clonotype: The target antigen is unknown.

The CDR3 is made up of 15 amino acids. The V end lost 0 bases, the J end lost 0 bases, and 9 bases lay between the germline ends. Germline V gene data show CDR1 as DFQATT and CDR2 as SNEGSKA (reference sequence). This TCR was recovered from a man aged 50-59 years who received an inactivated influenza vaccine. The chain recombines TRBV20-1 with TRBJ2-1, with a tentative D call TRBD2 (5 bases). Sequencing used PBMCs from blood, obtained on the day of vaccination. The CDR3 protein is CSARDWESSYNEQFF. DNA of the CDR3: TGCAGTGCTAGAGATTGGGAGAGCTCCTACAATGAGCAGTTCTTC.